The 30 T cell receptor beta chains presented below share a single source sample, sequenced in a study of T-cell memory formation after mild COVID-19. TCRdb re-analysed the 5' RACE reads in MiXCR, keeping a single row per CDR3 protein. The table lists hundreds of thousands of distinct CDR3 sequences, less than 20% of them singletons. Sequencing was carried out using PBMCs or a T cell subset sorted from them (not recorded which). Source of these receptors: a man between 18 and 29 years old who had mild COVID-19 (a few samples of this study predate the infection). Cell type and time point are not known.

The chain joins TRBV7-9 to TRBJ2-1; 8 bases map to TRBD2. Trimming took 1 base from V and 12 from J; bases not matched to a gene: 8. Germline-derived CDR1 and CDR2 are SEHNR and FQNEAQ (reference sequence). CDR3 size: 14 residues. The CDR3 nucleotides are TGTGCCAGCAGCTTAGTGCAGGGCCGGGGGGGGCAGTTCTTC. Encoded protein: CASSLVQGRGGQFF.

The chain uses TRBV5-5 and TRBJ2-1; D may be TRBD1 (5 bases). The CDR3 is 14 amino acids. V shed 3 bases and J shed 3 bases, with 10 bases lying between them. Germline-derived CDR1 and CDR2 are SGHKS and YYEKEE (reference sequence). The DNA for the CDR3 is TGTGCCAGCAGCTCGCCCGGACACTACAATGAGCAGTTCTTC. Protein product: CASSSPGHYNEQFF.

The V and J genes are TRBV9 and TRBJ2-5; 7 nucleotides match TRBD2. From germline, CDR1 is SGDLS and CDR2 YYNGEE. V was clipped by 4 bases and J by 2 bases; unmatched bases: 8. This CDR3 is 15 amino acids long. The CDR3 here is CASSPPPGGQETQYF. The CDR3 region has the DNA TGTGCCAGCAGCCCCCCGCCCGGGGGGCAAGAGACCCAGTACTTC.

In this sample, this clonotype turned up a few times. The chain carries TRBV6-5 and TRBJ1-1; D may be TRBD1 (6 bases). This CDR3 region has 14 residues. Between the trimmed V and J ends, which lost 1 base and 3 bases, there was a span of 9 bases. CDR1 is MNHEY and CDR2 is SVGAGI in the germline V gene. CDR3 sequence: CASSYFRTDTEAFF. The CDR3, as DNA: TGTGCCAGCAGTTACTTTCGGACAGACACTGAAGCTTTCTTT.

This clonotype has at least ten counts. The chain has TRBV20-1 and TRBJ1-2, with 9 positions matching TRBD1. Germline V gene lookup returns CDR1 DFQATT and CDR2 SNEGSKA (reference sequence). The CDR3 has 12 residues. Losses at the gene ends were 6 bases for V and 5 bases for J; bases not matched to a gene: 4. For the CDR3, the DNA is TGCAGTGCCCAGACAGGGGGTTATGGCTACACCTTC. Residues: CSAQTGGYGYTF.

Ten or more counts support this clonotype. The chain combines TRBV5-6 with TRBJ2-1, with TRBD1 matching 8 bases. The CDR3 is 15 residues long. In germline, CDR1 is SGHDT, CDR2 YYEEEE. V was pared by 1 base and J by 6 bases, with 6 bases of the junction left unmatched. The CDR3 sequence is CASSLKDRVTNEQFF. The DNA for the CDR3 is TGTGCCAGCAGCTTGAAGGACAGGGTCACCAATGAGCAGTTCTTC.

In its sample, this clonotype was seen a few times. This rearrangement joins TRBV10-3 to TRBJ2-5; D may be TRBD2 (5 bases). The CDR3 is 12 residues long. The germline CDR1 and CDR2 sequences are ENHRY and SYGVKD. The germline V and J ends were trimmed by 7 bases and 1 base, with 7 bases remaining between them. In DNA form, the CDR3 reads TGTGCCATCAAAGGAGGCCAAGAGACCCAGTACTTC. Its translation: CAIKGGQETQYF.

This clonotype was seen a handful of times. The chain carries TRBV28 and TRBJ2-7; 10 nucleotides match TRBD2. The junction had 2 bases not matched to a gene; V was cut back by 8 bases and J by 7 bases. CDR1 MDHEN and CDR2 SYDVKM come from the germline V gene. This CDR3 contains 11 residues. CDR3 bases: TGTGCCAGCGGACTAGCGGAAGAGCAGTACGTC. It translates to CASGLAEEQYV.

The chain joins TRBV6-1 to TRBJ1-6; D gene unclear. Germline assignment: CDR1 MNHNS and CDR2 SASEGT. CDR3 length: 15 residues. V was pared by 7 bases and J by 1 base, with 11 bases between. For the CDR3, the DNA is TGTGCCAGCATTGAGGAGGTTTCCTATAATTCACCCCTCCACTTT. As protein: CASIEEVSYNSPLHF.

This chain uses TRBV7-2 with TRBJ2-7; weak D call: TRBD1 (6 bases). This CDR3 has 14 amino acids. The germline gives CDR1 SGHTA, CDR2 FQGNSA. Trimming took off 4 bases at V and 0 bases at J, with 10 bases between the two ends. CDR3 DNA sequence: TGTGCCAGCAGCTCGGACAGAAGCTCCTACGAGCAGTACTTC. Translating it yields CASSSDRSSYEQYF. Looking up the rest from reference TRBV7-2 and TRBJ2-7 gives the full variable domain: GAGVSQSPSNKVTEKGKDVELRCDPISGHTALYWYRQSLGQGLEFLIYFQGNSAPDKSGLPSDRFSAERTGGSVSTLTIQRTQQEDSAVYLCASSSDRSSYEQYFGPGTRLTVT.

The V and J genes are TRBV5-1 and TRBJ2-3; no clear D. The CDR3 extends over 13 amino acids. V was pared by 4 bases and J by 4 bases, with 10 bases between. The germline gives CDR1 SGHRS, CDR2 YFSETQ. CDR3 protein: CASSAPGADTQYF. In nucleotides, the CDR3 is TGCGCCAGCAGCGCGCCGGGTGCAGATACGCAGTATTTT.

This clonotype was observed at least ten times. The CDR3, as DNA: TGCAGTGCTAGAGATGCGAACACCGGGGAGCTGTTTTTT. Amino acids: CSARDANTGELFF. The chain is built from TRBV20-1 and TRBJ2-2, with D unresolved. Trimming left V 0 bases short and J 0 bases short, with 2 bases between. Germline CDR1 reads DFQATT; CDR2 reads SNEGSKA (reference sequence). This CDR3 has 13 amino acids.

This clonotype showed up just a few times. The chain combines TRBV5-1 with TRBJ2-3, with D perhaps TRBD1 (6 bases). Germline V CDR1 and CDR2: SGHRS, YFSETQ. V lost 3 bases and J lost 6, with 14 bases in between. This CDR3 is 14 amino acids long. The CDR3 loop reads CASSSGPGEDTQYF. In nucleotides, the CDR3 is TGCGCCAGCAGCTCCGGACCAGGGGAGGATACGCAGTATTTT.

This clonotype was recorded a few times. V and J are TRBV24-1 and TRBJ1-1, with D unresolved. The V end lost 8 bases, the J end lost 4 bases, and 7 bases lay between the germline ends. CDR1 and CDR2 (germline): KGHDR, SFDVKD. The CDR3 loop spans 11 amino acids. This chain's CDR3 is CATTPVTEAFF. The CDR3 DNA sequence: TGTGCCACCACCCCGGTCACTGAAGCTTTCTTT.

V and J are TRBV4-1 and TRBJ2-1, with D maybe TRBD2 (6 bases). Germline values: CDR1 MGHRA, CDR2 YSYEKL. This CDR3 comprises 15 residues. Trimming took 1 base from V and 2 from J, leaving 9 bases between them. The CDR3 loop reads CASSQGSSAYNEQFF. The CDR3 DNA reads as TGCGCCAGCAGCCAAGGGTCTAGCGCCTACAATGAGCAGTTCTTC.

The V and J genes are TRBV12-3 or TRBV12-4 and TRBJ2-1; TRBD2 matches at 9 bases. V lost 1 base to trimming and J lost 8 bases; unmatched junction nucleotides: 3. The CDR3 covers 14 residues. Written as DNA, the CDR3 is TGTGCCAGCAGTTTAGGGGGACTAGCCGATGAGCAGTTCTTC. Translating gives CASSLGGLADEQFF.

This clonotype was picked up a small number of times. V and J are TRBV29-1 and TRBJ2-1; D is undetermined. CDR1 SQVTM and CDR2 ANQGSEA come from the germline V gene. V was cut by 4 bases and J by 0 bases, with 7 bases left in between. The CDR3 is made up of 13 amino acids. The CDR3 DNA reads as TGCAGCGTTGCATTCTTCTCCTACAATGAGCAGTTCTTC. This sequence encodes CSVAFFSYNEQFF.

This clonotype was seen a single time. The chain carries TRBV27 and TRBJ1-4; no clear D. The CDR3 has 14 amino acids. V was clipped by 3 bases and J by 7 bases, with 12 bases between them. The germline V gene has CDR1 MNHEY and CDR2 SMNVEV (reference sequence). The CDR3 protein is CASSLGGFVEKLFF. The CDR3, as DNA: TGTGCCAGCAGTTTGGGTGGGTTCGTTGAAAAACTGTTTTTT.

The gene calls are TRBV30 and TRBJ2-7; TRBD1 matches 7 bases. This CDR3 is built from 16 residues. J lost 0 bases, V lost 3 bases, and 11 bases had no gene match. CDR1 and CDR2 (germline): GTSNPN, SVGIG (reference sequence). The CDR3 DNA follows: TGTGCCTGGAGCATAGACAGGGTATATTCCTCCTACGAGCAGTACTTC. The encoded protein is CAWSIDRVYSSYEQYF.

J is TRBJ1-2 and V is TRBV20-1; 7 bases are a match to TRBD1. There are 12 residues in the CDR3. Germline V gives CDR1 DFQATT, CDR2 SNEGSKA (reference sequence). V was clipped by 2 bases and J by 3 bases; unmatched bases: 0. CDR3 in amino acids: CSARQGDYGYTF. In DNA, the CDR3 is TGCAGTGCTAGACAGGGGGACTATGGCTACACCTTC.

CDR3 sequence reads: CSARGGGAYNEQFF. The CDR3 coding sequence is TGCAGTGCTAGAGGCGGGGGGGCCTACAATGAGCAGTTCTTC. The chain carries TRBV20-1 and TRBJ2-1, with TRBD2 identical over 9 bases. J gave up 2 bases and V 1 base, and 0 bases lay outside the gene matches. The CDR3 runs 14 residues. CDR1 and CDR2 (germline): DFQATT, SNEGSKA (reference sequence).

This clonotype has a handful of counts. The genes are TRBV10-3 and TRBJ1-5, with a weak D call TRBD1 (5 bases). The ends were cut back, 0 bases at V and 0 bases at J, with 9 bases in the middle. The germline V gene encodes CDR1 ENHRY and CDR2 SYGVKD. The CDR3 runs 16 residues. The CDR3 nucleotides read TGTGCCATCAGTGAGTCGAGGGGTAATAGCAATCAGCCCCAGCATTTT. Its protein product is CAISESRGNSNQPQHF.

The chain is built from TRBV2 and TRBJ2-2; 11 bases fit TRBD2. Germline V gives CDR1 SNHLY, CDR2 FYNNEI. The CDR3 spans 15 residues. Trimming removed 6 bases from V and 6 bases from J; junction bases left unmatched: 6. The CDR3 here is CASRSTSGGAGELFF. The DNA of the CDR3 is TGTGCCAGCAGATCAACTAGCGGGGGCGCCGGGGAGCTGTTTTTT. The full variable domain, its missing parts supplied by reference TRBV2 and TRBJ2-2, is EPEVTQTPSHQVTQMGQEVILRCVPISNHLYFYWYRQILGQKVEFLVSFYNNEISEKSEIFDDQFSVERPDGSNFTLKIRSTKLEDSAMYFCASRSTSGGAGELFFGEGSRLTVL.

This clonotype appeared many times. The chain joins TRBV12-3 or TRBV12-4 to TRBJ1-2; D gene unclear. The CDR3 has 13 amino acids. The germline V and J ends were trimmed by 7 bases and 3 bases, with 12 bases remaining between them. In nucleotides, the CDR3 is TGTGCCAGCAAGAGGGATCTCCACTATGGCTACACCTTC. The encoded protein is CASKRDLHYGYTF.

The chain couples TRBV7-9 to TRBJ2-3; weak D call: TRBD2 (7 bases). V lost 4 bases, J lost 1 base, and 15 bases lay in between. This CDR3 is built from 16 residues. CDR1 SEHNR and CDR2 FQNEAQ come from the germline V gene (reference sequence). CDR3 amino acids: CASSSGGGGGTDTQYF. The CDR3 bases are TGTGCCAGCAGCTCCGGAGGGGGGGGCGGCACAGATACGCAGTATTTT.

This clonotype was found a few times. The chain is built from TRBV6-5 and TRBJ1-2; a weak D match, TRBD1 (5 bases). Germline V CDR1 and CDR2: MNHEY, SVGAGI. The CDR3 length is 14 residues. V was shortened by 0 bases and J by 4 bases, with 9 bases between the two germline ends. The chain's CDR3 is CASSYSGRVYGYTF. DNA for the CDR3: TGTGCCAGCAGTTACTCCGGCAGGGTCTATGGCTACACCTTC.

This clonotype was found a few times. The chain joins TRBV5-1 to TRBJ2-5, with 7 bases that match TRBD1. The CDR3 sequence is 14 residues long. J lost 5 bases, V lost 4 bases, and 8 bases had no gene match. The germline CDR1 and CDR2 sequences are SGHRS and YFSETQ. CDR3 bases: TGCGCCAGCAGCCGACAGGGCCCCCGGGAGACCCAGTACTTC. It translates to CASSRQGPRETQYF.

This clonotype was recorded a few times. The V call is TRBV5-1, the J call TRBJ2-5; no clear D. Per the germline V gene, CDR1 is SGHRS and CDR2 is YFSETQ. Trimming removed 2 bases at V and 2 bases at J, with 13 bases between. The CDR3 is made up of 15 amino acids. The CDR3: CASSFQDIRQETQYF. The CDR3 DNA reads TGCGCCAGCAGCTTTCAAGACATCCGGCAAGAGACCCAGTACTTC.

The CDR3 DNA reads TGTGCCAGCAGTTCGGGACAGGGACATCAGCCCCAGCATTTT. Translating gives CASSSGQGHQPQHF. The V gene is TRBV28, the J gene TRBJ1-5; 9 positions match TRBD1. Germline V gene data show CDR1 as MDHEN and CDR2 as SYDVKM. The J segment lost 5 bases and the V segment lost 4 bases, leaving 3 bases of the junction unmatched. This CDR3 has 14 amino acids. Using reference TRBV28 and TRBJ1-5 for the parts outside the CDR3, the full variable domain is DVKVTQSSRYLVKRTGEKVFLECVQDMDHENMFWYRQDPGLGLRLIYFSYDVKMKEKGDIPEGYSVSREKKERFSLILESASTNQTSMYLCASSSGQGHQPQHFGDGTRLSIL.

This chain joins TRBV9 and TRBJ2-5; 8 positions agree with TRBD1. The trim removed 0 bases at V and 6 bases at J, leaving 7 bases unmatched. CDR3 length: 15 amino acids. The germline CDR1 and CDR2 sequences are SGDLS and YYNGEE. CDR3 coding DNA: TGTGCCAGCAGCGTAGAGACAGGGGCCCGACAGACCCAGTACTTC. This translates into CASSVETGARQTQYF.